This passage covers 18 T cell receptor beta chains from one sample sequenced in a study of Ad26.COV2.S vaccination and SARS-CoV-2 variants. Only in-frame clones appear in the TCRdb table, and some are missing; sequencing was by immunoSEQ multiplex PCR. This sample carries about 350,000 clones, about 88% of them seen once, and the ten largest clones take about 3.3%. Treatment in this sample: roughly 19 received Ad26.COV2.S at low or high dose, single or two shots; five or six received placebo; per-sample allocation not given. All samples were drawn on day 63, counting from the first vaccine or placebo injection. The material was peripheral blood, obtained in a trial of Ad26.COV2.S vaccine versus placebo. These receptors originate from a person between 18 and 65 years old who received the Ad26.COV2.S COVID-19 vaccine or a placebo.

This clone has a single count. The chain carries TRBV29-1 and TRBJ2-1; no reliable D call. Trimming cost V 3 bases and J 3 bases, with 6 bases left between them. The CDR3 length is 12 residues. Germline-derived CDR1 and CDR2 are SQVTM and ANQGSEA. CDR3 coding DNA: TGCAGCGTTGAGGGGATCTACAATGAGCAGTTCTTC. Residues: CSVEGIYNEQFF.

The chain has TRBV20-1 and TRBJ2-7; unclear D gene. V was pared by 7 bases and J by 3 bases, with 10 bases between. The CDR3 totals 11 residues. In germline, CDR1 is DFQATT, CDR2 SNEGSKA (reference sequence). The CDR3 region is CSERRIYEQYF. The CDR3 DNA sequence: TGCAGTGAGCGCAGGATCTACGAGCAGTACTTC.

The chain recombines TRBV29-1 with TRBJ2-7; the D gene could be TRBD1 or TRBD2 (5 bases each). The germline V gene has CDR1 SQVTM and CDR2 ANQGSEA. There are 11 residues in the CDR3. V lost 7 bases, J lost 5 bases, and 12 bases lay in between. CDR3 nucleotide sequence: TGCAGCGGTGGGGGTACCAACGAGCAGTACTTC. The encoded protein is CSGGGTNEQYF.

The chain links TRBV9 to TRBJ2-3; unclear D gene. V lost 0 bases, J lost 0 bases, and 2 bases lay in between. The CDR3 is 13 residues long. The germline V gene has CDR1 SGDLS and CDR2 YYNGEE. The CDR3: CASSVGSTDTQYF. The DNA of the CDR3 is TGTGCCAGCAGCGTAGGAAGCACAGATACGCAGTATTTT.

The CDR3 loop reads CASSQFLVVNTQYF. CDR3 bases: TGCGCCAGCAGCCAATTCTTAGTAGTCAATACGCAGTATTTT. The chain uses TRBV4-1 and TRBJ2-3; D is unclear. Germline V gene lookup returns CDR1 MGHRA and CDR2 YSYEKL. The CDR3 is 14 amino acids. V lost 2 bases and J 7 bases, leaving 13 bases between the germline ends.

The V gene is TRBV21-1, the J gene TRBJ2-4; TRBD2 is the table's D call and was not checked against the DNA. TRBV21-1 is a documented pseudogene. CDR3 length: 17 residues. The CDR3 coding sequence is TGTGCCAGCAGCAAGCGGGCTCGACGCCTAGCCAAAAACATTCAGTACTTC. Its translation: CASSKRARRLAKNIQYF.

The V gene is TRBV6-5, the J gene TRBJ1-2, with TRBD1 matching 8 bases. V shed 2 bases, J shed 6 bases, and the junction held 11 bases outside the gene matches. The CDR3 is 16 amino acids. Germline V gene data show CDR1 as MNHEY and CDR2 as SVGAGI. CDR3: CASSYGGTGPFDGYTF. The CDR3 bases are TGTGCCAGCAGTTACGGTGGGACAGGTCCTTTTGATGGCTACACCTTC.

V and J are TRBV24-1 and TRBJ2-7; the match to TRBD1 covers 8 bases. Germline V gene data show CDR1 as KGHDR and CDR2 as SFDVKD. The ends lost 3 bases at V and 3 bases at J; junction bases unmatched: 3. This CDR3 has 14 residues. CDR3 bases: TGTGCCACCAGTGATACCGGACAGGGCTACGAGCAGTACTTC. This encodes CATSDTGQGYEQYF.

In its sample, this clone was seen once. V usage is TRBV16 and J usage is TRBJ2-4; no clear D gene. CDR1 is KGHSY and CDR2 is FQNENV in the germline V gene. The CDR3 covers 16 residues. V dropped 7 bases and J dropped 0 bases, with 16 bases sitting between them. CDR3 region: CASKSGDTLAKNIQYF. CDR3 nucleotides: TGTGCCAGCAAGTCCGGAGACACCCTAGCCAAAAACATTCAGTACTTC.

The rearrangement uses TRBV9 and TRBJ2-7, with D possibly TRBD1 on 6 matching bases. The germline V gene encodes CDR1 SGDLS and CDR2 YYNGEE. V was clipped by 7 bases and J by 1 base, with 12 bases between them. This CDR3 is 13 amino acids long. The CDR3: CASGTDSSYEQYF. In DNA, the CDR3 is TGTGCCAGCGGCACGGACAGTTCCTACGAGCAGTACTTC.

Of note for this clone: Other nucleotide sequences in the sample specify the same CDR3. The chain recombines TRBV13 with TRBJ1-4; TRBD1 matches 11 bases. Per the germline V gene, CDR1 is PRHDT and CDR2 is FYEKMQ (reference sequence). The CDR3 length is 14 residues. The J segment lost 7 bases and the V segment lost 6 bases, leaving 4 bases of the junction unmatched. For the CDR3, the DNA is TGTGCCAGCAGTGCGGGGACAGGGGGTGAAAAACTGTTTTTT. It specifies CASSAGTGGEKLFF.

The chain couples TRBV7-9 to TRBJ2-1, with D tentatively TRBD1 (5 bases). This CDR3 has 15 amino acids. Germline lookup yields CDR1 SEHNR and CDR2 FQNEAQ (reference sequence). Trimming left V 3 bases short and J 4 bases short, with 13 bases between. DNA for the CDR3: TGTGCCAGCAGCTTTTGGCGGCAGGGTTACAATGAGCAGTTCTTC. It encodes CASSFWRQGYNEQFF.

This sequence joins TRBV18 and TRBJ2-2; tentatively, D is TRBD2 (5 bases). Looked up from germline, CDR1 is KGHSH and CDR2 is LQKENI. This CDR3 comprises 16 residues. V was shortened by 1 base and J by 4 bases, with 13 bases between the two germline ends. For the CDR3, the DNA is TGTGCCAGCTCACCACAGCGTGGGAGTACCACCGGGGAGCTGTTTTTT. Residues: CASSPQRGSTTGELFF.

In this sample, this clone turned up once. This sequence joins TRBV4-3 and TRBJ2-3; D perhaps matches TRBD1 (5 bases). Looked up from germline, CDR1 is LGHNA and CDR2 is YSLEER. The CDR3 totals 15 residues. The V end lost 2 bases, the J end lost 1 base, and 10 bases lay between the germline ends. CDR3 sequence reads: CASSQQGIGTDTQYF. The CDR3 DNA sequence: TGCGCCAGCAGCCAACAGGGTATCGGCACAGATACGCAGTATTTT.

The chain recombines TRBV3-1 (or the pseudogene TRBV3-2) with TRBJ2-2; 9 positions agree with TRBD1. The length of the CDR3 is 13 residues. V was clipped by 7 bases and J by 7 bases; unmatched bases: 4. Germline CDR1 reads LGHDT; CDR2 reads YNNKEL (reference sequence). In DNA, the CDR3 is TGTGCCAGCACTCGGACAGGGGTCGGGGAGCTGTTTTTT. This codes for CASTRTGVGELFF.

The chain has TRBV6-2 or TRBV6-3 and TRBJ2-4, with D tentatively TRBD1 (6 bases). This CDR3 is 15 amino acids long. Germline V gene lookup returns CDR1 MNHEY and CDR2 SVGEGT. The V and J ends lost 5 bases and 11 bases respectively, with 22 bases between them. CDR3 nucleotide sequence: TGTGCCAGCAGTCCGAACCGGGACAATTTTCGGGTTCAGTACTTC. Amino acids: CASSPNRDNFRVQYF.

This sequence joins TRBV18 and TRBJ2-5; 9 bases align to TRBD1. The CDR3 spans 21 residues. V gave up 4 bases and J gave up 4 bases; unmatched junction bases: 25. Germline V gene sequence: CDR1 KGHSH, CDR2 LQKENI. The CDR3 region has the DNA TGTGCCAGCTCACGCTTGCCGGGACAGGGAAAGAACTACCTCCTAGTAGAGACCCAGTACTTC. Protein product: CASSRLPGQGKNYLLVETQYF.

The rearrangement joins TRBV6-2 or TRBV6-3 to TRBJ2-7; TRBD1 agrees at 10 bases. Trimming removed 5 bases from V and 3 bases from J; junction bases left unmatched: 10. CDR3 length equals 16 residues. Germline-derived CDR1 and CDR2 are MNHEY and SVGEGT. In DNA form, the CDR3 reads TGTGCCAGCAGTACGGCCGGGACAGGGGCATACTACGAGCAGTACTTC. Its translation is CASSTAGTGAYYEQYF.